What follows are 9 T cell receptor beta chains derived from one specimen sequenced in a study of blood T cell repertoires in COVID-19. The assay was immunoSEQ multiplex PCR, and TCRdb's table has in-frame clones only and misses some. The data contain under 250,000 clones, roughly 82% of them singletons. The sequencing input was peripheral blood. All receptors come from a woman between 65 and 79 years old with acute or convalescent COVID-19.

The V call is TRBV27, the J call TRBJ1-6; D may be TRBD1 (6 bases). This CDR3 has 16 residues. CDR1 is MNHEY and CDR2 is SMNVEV in the germline V gene (reference sequence). Trimming cost V 3 bases and J 14 bases, with 23 bases left between them. The CDR3 loop is CASSFFTGPRGGALHF. The CDR3 nucleotides read TGTGCCAGCAGTTTCTTCACAGGCCCTAGGGGGGGGGCCCTCCACTTT.

The count of this clone is one. The chain uses TRBV7-2 and TRBJ1-5; 7 nucleotides match TRBD1. V gave up 3 bases and J gave up 6 bases; unmatched junction bases: 8. CDR1 is SGHTA and CDR2 is FQGNSA in the germline V gene. The length of the CDR3 is 15 residues. This chain's CDR3 is CASSFNRGWGQPQHF. Here the CDR3 DNA reads TGTGCCAGCAGCTTTAACAGGGGCTGGGGTCAGCCCCAGCATTTT. Filled out from reference TRBV7-2 and TRBJ1-5, the complete variable domain reads GAGVSQSPSNKVTEKGKDVELRCDPISGHTALYWYRQSLGQGLEFLIYFQGNSAPDKSGLPSDRFSAERTGGSVSTLTIQRTQQEDSAVYLCASSFNRGWGQPQHFGDGTRLSIL.

This chain connects TRBV5-6 to TRBJ2-7, with D possibly being TRBD2 (6 bases). Looked up from germline, CDR1 is SGHDT and CDR2 is YYEEEE. CDR3 length: 16 amino acids. The germline V and J ends were trimmed by 1 base and 1 base, with 15 bases remaining between them. The CDR3 is CASSLSGGSNSYEQYF. The DNA for the CDR3 is TGTGCCAGCAGCTTGTCCGGAGGGTCAAATTCCTACGAGCAGTACTTC.

The chain uses TRBV6-5 and TRBJ1-1; no definite D call. The CDR3 has 12 amino acids. Deletions cut 2 bases from V and 11 bases from J, with 12 bases between. Germline values: CDR1 MNHEY, CDR2 SVGAGI. This CDR3 reads CASSYNGFMAFF. The CDR3 DNA reads TGTGCCAGCAGTTACAACGGGTTTATGGCTTTCTTT.

The rearrangement joins TRBV20-1 to TRBJ2-7; D perhaps matches TRBD1 (6 bases). Germline V gene lookup returns CDR1 DFQATT and CDR2 SNEGSKA (reference sequence). V lost 2 bases and J 5 bases, leaving 7 bases between the germline ends. The CDR3 has 11 residues. The CDR3 DNA is TGCAGTGCTAGACAGGGGAACGAGCAGTACTTC. Its translation: CSARQGNEQYF.

This chain links TRBV14 with TRBJ2-7; possibly TRBD1 for D (5 bases). V lost 7 bases and J lost 3, with 22 bases in between. The germline V gene encodes CDR1 SGHDN and CDR2 FVKESK. The CDR3 is made up of 16 amino acids. Written as DNA, the CDR3 is TGTGCCAGCATAAAGCTGGGCTTCGGCAGGGTCTACGAGCAGTACTTC. It yields the protein CASIKLGFGRVYEQYF. The full variable domain, completed using reference TRBV14 and TRBJ2-7, is EAGVTQFPSHSVIEKGQTVTLRCDPISGHDNLYWYRRVMGKEIKFLLHFVKESKQDESGMPNNRFLAERTGGTYSTLKVQPAELEDSGVYFCASIKLGFGRVYEQYFGPGTRLTVT.

This rearrangement joins TRBV5-4 to TRBJ2-7, with D possibly TRBD1 on 5 matching bases. Per germline, CDR1 SGHNT and CDR2 YYREEE (reference sequence). Trimming removed 4 bases at V and 4 bases at J, with 21 bases between. CDR3 length: 16 amino acids. The CDR3: CASSPGRAGSWYEQYF. CDR3 coding DNA: TGTGCCAGCAGCCCGGGCAGGGCTGGCAGTTGGTACGAGCAGTACTTC.

This chain uses TRBV3-1 (or the pseudogene TRBV3-2) with TRBJ1-1, with a weak D call TRBD1 (5 bases). The CDR3 sequence is 17 residues long. V lost 0 bases and J lost 0, with 14 bases in between. CDR1 LGHDT and CDR2 YNNKEL come from the germline V gene (reference sequence). CDR3 nucleotides: TGTGCCAGCAGCCAAGAGGACACTAAACCACTGAACACTGAAGCTTTCTTT. It codes for CASSQEDTKPLNTEAFF.

The chain combines TRBV3-1 (or the pseudogene TRBV3-2) with TRBJ2-4; D is perhaps TRBD2 (6 bases). There are 15 residues in the CDR3. Trimming took 0 bases from V and 4 from J, leaving 10 bases between them. Germline CDR1 is LGHDT and CDR2 is YNNKEL (reference sequence). The CDR3 loop reads CASSQDRGWKNIQYF. The CDR3 nucleotides read TGTGCCAGCAGCCAAGATCGGGGGTGGAAAAACATTCAGTACTTC.